This is a list of T cell receptor beta chains from one sample in a study of blood T cell repertoires in COVID-19. Only in-frame clones appear in the TCRdb table, and some are missing; sequencing was by immunoSEQ multiplex PCR. The sample includes approximately 250,000 clones, approximately 79% of them seen just once. The sample consisted of PBMCs or T cells enriched from blood (not recorded which). The source is a man aged 25 to 45 with acute COVID-19. The CDR3 runs from the conserved cysteine through the conserved F or W. D genes are given only for firm matches. Size is omitted from some rows. Given values are once, few, many or a class for expanded clones.

J | size | V | length | D | CDR3 | DNA
TRBJ2-1 | once | TRBV3-1/TRBV3-2 | 12 | TRBD2 | CASSGGREGQFF | TGTGCGTCCAGCGGGGGGCGGGAAGGGCAGTTCTTC
TRBJ2-1 | once | TRBV6-5 | 15 | TRBD2 | CASSLTSGGHNEQFF | TGTGCCAGCAGTTTGACTAGCGGGGGCCACAATGAGCAGTTCTTC
TRBJ2-4 | NA | TRBV28 | 17 | TRBD2 | CASSSMTGTRTSNIQYF | TGTGCCAGCAGTTCTATGACCGGGACTAGAACCTCCAACATTCAGTACTTC
TRBJ1-1 | NA | TRBV11-3 | 14 | NA | CASRQAALNTEAFF | TGTGCCAGCCGACAGGCCGCCCTGAACACTGAAGCTTTCTTT
TRBJ2-1 | NA | TRBV5-4 | 13 | NA | CASSLESDFEQFF | TGTGCCAGCAGCTTGGAGTCCGACTTTGAGCAGTTCTTC
TRBJ1-2 | NA | TRBV11-2 | 13 | NA | CASLRPGNYGYTF | TGTGCCAGCCTTCGCCCAGGGAACTATGGCTACACCTTC
TRBJ2-5 | NA | TRBV2 | 14 | NA | CADKGRGPQETQYF | TGTGCGGATAAGGGGCGGGGACCCCAAGAGACCCAGTACTTC
TRBJ2-3 | once | TRBV29-1 | 13 | NA | CSADRASTDTQYF | TGCAGCGCGGACAGAGCTAGCACAGATACGCAGTATTTT
TRBJ1-4 | NA | TRBV28 | 14 | NA | CASSWDSVNEKLFF | TGTGCCAGCAGTTGGGACTCGGTGAATGAAAAACTGTTTTTT
TRBJ1-5 | NA | TRBV3-1/TRBV3-2 | 16 | NA | CASSQGAGGVNQPQHF | TGTGCCAGCAGCCAAGGTGCGGGGGGCGTCAATCAGCCCCAGCATTTT
TRBJ2-2 | NA | TRBV10-3 | 17 | TRBD1 | CAIRIQGQSSRHGELFF | TGTGCCATCAGGATACAGGGGCAGTCTTCCAGGCACGGGGAGCTGTTTTTT
TRBJ1-2 | NA | TRBV13 | 14 | TRBD1 | CASSLWVQGAGYTF | TGTGCCAGCAGCTTATGGGTTCAGGGGGCAGGCTACACCTTC
TRBJ2-5 | NA | TRBV24-1 | 15 | NA | CATSDTYRGLETQYF | TGTGCCACCAGTGATACATACAGGGGACTAGAGACCCAGTACTTC
TRBJ1-4 | NA | TRBV18 | 15 | NA | CASSPPGTANEKLFF | TGTGCCAGCTCACCCCCTGGAACAGCTAATGAAAAACTGTTTTTT
TRBJ1-5 | NA | TRBV6-5 | 15 | NA | CASRRQAYSNQPQHF | TGTGCCAGCAGACGACAGGCATATAGCAATCAGCCCCAGCATTTT
TRBJ1-1 | NA | TRBV6-1 | 12 | NA | CASSEGEGRAFF | TGTGCCAGCAGTGAAGGGGAGGGGAGGGCTTTCTTT